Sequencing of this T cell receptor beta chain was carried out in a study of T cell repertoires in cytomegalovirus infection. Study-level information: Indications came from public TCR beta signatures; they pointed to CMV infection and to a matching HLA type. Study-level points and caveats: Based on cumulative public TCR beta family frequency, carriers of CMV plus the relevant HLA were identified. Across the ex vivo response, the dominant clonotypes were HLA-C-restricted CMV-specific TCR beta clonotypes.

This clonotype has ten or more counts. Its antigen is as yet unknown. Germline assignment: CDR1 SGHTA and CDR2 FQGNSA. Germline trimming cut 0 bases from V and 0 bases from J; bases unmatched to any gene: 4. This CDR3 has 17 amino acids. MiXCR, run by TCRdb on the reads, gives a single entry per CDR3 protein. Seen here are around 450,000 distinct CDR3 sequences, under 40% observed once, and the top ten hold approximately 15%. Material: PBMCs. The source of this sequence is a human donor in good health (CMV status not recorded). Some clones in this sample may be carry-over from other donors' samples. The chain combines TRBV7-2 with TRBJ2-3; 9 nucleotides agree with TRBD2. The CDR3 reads CASSLAPAGGSTDTQYF. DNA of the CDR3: TGTGCCAGCAGCTTAGCGCCGGCGGGGGGGAGCACAGATACGCAGTATTTT.